The subject of this entry is one T cell receptor beta chain. This sample is drawn from a study of blood T cell repertoires in COVID-19. Background on the study: There were acute and convalescent COVID-19 samples, and they came from the United States, Italy and Spain.

The CDR3 contains 13 residues. From germline, CDR1 is SGDLS and CDR2 YYNGEE. Trimming at V came to 4 bases and at J to 7 bases, leaving 4 bases not matched to a gene. Participants came from some 23 US areas, aged roughly 18 to 95 years. Recovered status in Cohort 3 required two negative PCRs, clearance, or symptom resolution. Libraries were prepared by immunoSEQ multiplex PCR; TCRdb keeps only in-frame clonotypes and omits some of them. The sample shows hundreds of thousands of clones, 70% to 90% of them seen only once. The V and J genes are TRBV9 and TRBJ1-4, with 7 bases that match TRBD1. The TCR comes from a woman in her thirties or forties who had recovered from COVID-19. Sequencing was done on a sample of PBMCs or T cells enriched from blood (not recorded which). The CDR3 sequence is CASSPRQGEKLFF. DNA for the CDR3: TGTGCCAGCAGCCCGCGACAGGGTGAAAAACTGTTTTTT.